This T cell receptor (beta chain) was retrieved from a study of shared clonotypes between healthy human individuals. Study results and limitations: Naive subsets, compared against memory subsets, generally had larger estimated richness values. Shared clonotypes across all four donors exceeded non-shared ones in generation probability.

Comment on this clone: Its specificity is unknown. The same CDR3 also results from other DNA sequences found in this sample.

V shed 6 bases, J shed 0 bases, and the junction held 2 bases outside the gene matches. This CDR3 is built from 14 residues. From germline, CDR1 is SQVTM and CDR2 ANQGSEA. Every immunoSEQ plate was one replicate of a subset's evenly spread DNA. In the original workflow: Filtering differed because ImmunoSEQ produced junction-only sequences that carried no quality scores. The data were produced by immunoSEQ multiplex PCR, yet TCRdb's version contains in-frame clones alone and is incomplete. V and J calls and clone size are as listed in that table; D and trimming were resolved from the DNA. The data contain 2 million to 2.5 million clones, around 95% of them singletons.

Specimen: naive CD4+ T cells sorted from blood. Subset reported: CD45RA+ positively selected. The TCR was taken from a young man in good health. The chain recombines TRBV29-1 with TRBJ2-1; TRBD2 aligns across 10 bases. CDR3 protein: CSVASGSSYNEQFF. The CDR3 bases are TGCAGCGTGGCTAGCGGGAGCTCCTACAATGAGCAGTTCTTC.